Listed below are T cell receptor beta chains from one sample, sequenced in a study of T cell clonotyping in hematopoietic cell transplantation. Profiling relied on immunoSEQ multiplex PCR, and the TCRdb table lists in-frame clones only, not all of them. The sample lists about 9,600 clones; roughly three quarters were seen once. Material: PBMCs, obtained 30 days after allogeneic stem cell transplant. These receptors were taken from a female patient in her forties or fifties who had an allogeneic stem cell transplant from a related donor, so T cells may come from the graft donor. Some clones in this sample may be carry-over from other donors' samples. CDR3s include the opening cysteine and the closing phenylalanine or tryptophan. The D gene is left open where the match is weak. Clone size is stated in some rows and not others, as once, few, many or a class when expanded.

>TRBV6-6|-|TRBJ2-7|-
CASSLLGDSYEQYF
TGTGCCAGCAGCTTACTCGGGGACTCCTACGAGCAGTACTTC
>TRBV7-6|-|TRBJ2-7|-
CASSSRQETYEQYF
TGTGCCAGCAGCTCAAGACAGGAGACCTACGAGCAGTACTTC
>TRBV5-1|few|TRBJ2-6|-
CASSEDVGGPVLTF
TGCGCCAGCAGCGAGGATGTAGGGGGACCCGTCCTGACTTTC
>TRBV19|-|TRBJ2-3|TRBD2
CATTSGMSSSTDTQYF
TGTGCCACGACTAGCGGGATGTCCTCTAGCACAGATACGCAGTATTTT
>TRBV28|once|TRBJ1-5|TRBD1
CASRPQGANQPQHF
TGTGCCAGCAGGCCACAGGGGGCGAATCAGCCCCAGCATTTT
>TRBV19|-|TRBJ1-1|-
CASRNVGATEAFF
TGTGCCAGTAGGAACGTAGGGGCCACTGAAGCTTTCTTT
>TRBV2|-|TRBJ2-1|-
CAIGTFLNEQFF
TGTGCCATCGGGACTTTTCTTAATGAGCAGTTCTTC
>TRBV15|-|TRBJ1-1|-
CATSRDIQGTEAFF
TGTGCCACCAGCAGAGACATCCAGGGCACTGAAGCTTTCTTT
>TRBV12-5|-|TRBJ2-1|TRBD2
CASGLGAGGRNEQFF
TGTGCTAGTGGTCTAGGAGCGGGAGGAAGGAATGAGCAGTTCTTC
>TRBV19|few|TRBJ1-1|-
CASSIGSGVGTEAFF
TGTGCCAGTAGTATAGGGTCAGGGGTTGGTACTGAAGCTTTCTTT
>TRBV15|few|TRBJ2-6|-
CATSSRSSGANVLTF
TGTGCCACCAGCAGCCGGAGCTCTGGGGCCAACGTCCTGACTTTC
>TRBV29-1|-|TRBJ2-3|-
CSADTQYF
TGCAGCGCAGATACGCAGTATTTT
>TRBV21-1|-|TRBJ2-2|-
CASSKGECIATGELFF
TGTGCCAGCAGCAAAGGGGAGTGTATAGCCACCGGGGAGCTGTTTTTT
>TRBV6-4|once|TRBJ2-3|TRBD2
CASGETSGGPDTQYF
TGTGCCAGCGGAGAGACTAGCGGCGGACCAGATACGCAGTATTTT
>TRBV14|once|TRBJ1-2|-
CASSHAGARYGYTF
TGTGCCAGCAGCCATGCGGGGGCCCGCTATGGCTACACCTTC
>TRBV19|-|TRBJ2-7|-
CASSPASDVTYEQYF
TGTGCCAGTAGTCCCGCATCCGACGTAACCTACGAGCAGTACTTC
>TRBV6-5|few|TRBJ2-1|TRBD2
CASSYRGTSGRVEQFF
TGTGCCAGCAGTTACCGAGGGACTAGCGGGAGGGTTGAGCAGTTCTTC
>TRBV6-1|once|TRBJ2-5|-
CASSASWGLEETQYF
TGTGCCAGCAGTGCCTCTTGGGGACTCGAGGAGACCCAGTACTTC
>TRBV5-1|-|TRBJ1-1|TRBD1
CASAPRQGGTEAFF
TGCGCCAGCGCCCCCAGACAGGGAGGAACTGAAGCTTTCTTT
>TRBV29-1|once|TRBJ1-1|-
CSVEPGPAEAFF
TGCAGCGTTGAACCGGGACCGGCCGAAGCTTTCTTT
>TRBV7-6|-|TRBJ2-7|-
CASSLRGRGYEQYF
TGTGCCAGCAGCTTAAGAGGGAGAGGGTACGAGCAGTACTTC
>TRBV6-1|-|TRBJ1-1|-
CASSSRESTEAFF
TGTGCCAGCAGCTCGAGGGAGTCCACTGAAGCTTTCTTT
>TRBV11-3|-|TRBJ2-1|TRBD2
CASSSSGRENEQFF
TGTGCCAGCAGCTCGAGCGGGAGGGAAAATGAGCAGTTCTTC